The entry below gives a single TCR beta chain sequence along with its context. Its specificity is not known. The data are from a study of CD8 T cells in Susac syndrome. From blood CD8+ and CD4+ T cells, the TCR beta chain was sequenced. The authors reverse transcribed about 0.5 to 1 ug RNA with random hexamers. Via MiXCR, TCRdb re-called the immunoSEQ multiplex PCR reads, giving one row per CDR3 protein. Seen here are 130,000 or so distinct CDR3 sequences, around 90% observed once, and the top ten hold around 0.22%. CDR1 DFQATT and CDR2 SNEGSKA come from the germline V gene (reference sequence). CDR3 length: 14 residues. The V gene end was trimmed by 2 bases and the J gene end by 4 bases; junction bases not matched to a gene: 6. General study findings and limits: A relatively small number of individuals underwent TCR sequencing and HLA analysis.

The sequencing input was CD8+ T cells from PBMCs. This TCR was recovered from a human donor with multiple sclerosis. The chain uses TRBV20-1 and TRBJ1-1; TRBD1 matches 8 bases. DNA for the CDR3: TGCAGTGCTAGAATCACAGGGGGTGGCACTGAAGCTTTCTTT. Its translation is CSARITGGGTEAFF.